Included here is one TCR beta chain sequence, with context. The entry originates in a study of CD8 T cells in Susac syndrome. cDNA came from about 0.5 to 1 ug RNA primed by random hexamers. MiXCR, applied by TCRdb to the immunoSEQ multiplex PCR reads, yields one record per CDR3 protein. The data contain about 160,000 distinct CDR3 sequences, more than 95% of them seen just once; the ten biggest clones take up roughly 0.12%. Germline V gives CDR1 SGHDN, CDR2 FVKESK. The CDR3 loop spans 15 amino acids. Trimming stripped 4 bases from V and 0 bases from J, with 12 bases between. The clonotype comes from a human donor with Susac syndrome. The sequencing sample was made of CD4+ T cells from PBMCs. The chain couples TRBV14 to TRBJ1-1; possibly TRBD1 for D (5 bases). Here the CDR3 DNA reads TGTGCCAGCAGCCGGGGGACGGGATTGAACACTGAAGCTTTCTTT. It codes for CASSRGTGLNTEAFF.